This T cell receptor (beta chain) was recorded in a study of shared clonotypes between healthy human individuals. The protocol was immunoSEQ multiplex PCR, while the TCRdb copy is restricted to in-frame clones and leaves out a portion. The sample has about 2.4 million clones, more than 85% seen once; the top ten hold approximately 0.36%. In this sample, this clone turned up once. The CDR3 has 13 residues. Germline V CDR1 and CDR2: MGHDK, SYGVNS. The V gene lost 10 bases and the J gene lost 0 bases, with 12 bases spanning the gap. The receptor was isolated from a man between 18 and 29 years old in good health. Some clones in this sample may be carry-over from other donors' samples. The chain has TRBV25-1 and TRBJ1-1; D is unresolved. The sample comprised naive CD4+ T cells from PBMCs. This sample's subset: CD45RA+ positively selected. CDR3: CATIGIMNTEAFF. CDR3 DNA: TGTGCCACCATAGGTATTATGAACACTGAAGCTTTCTTT. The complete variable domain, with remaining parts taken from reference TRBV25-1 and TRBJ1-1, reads EADIYQTPRYLVIGTGKKITLECSQTMGHDKMYWYQQDPGMELHLIHYSYGVNSTEKGDLSSESTVSRIRTEHFPLTLESARPSHTSQYLCATIGIMNTEAFFGQGTRLTVV.